The 19 T cell receptor beta chains below all came from one sample that was sequenced in a study of T cell responses to AZD1222 COVID-19 vaccine. TCRdb keeps only in-frame clones here, not all; method: immunoSEQ multiplex PCR. The sample comprises 70,000 to 75,000 clones, less than 85% of which are singletons, and less than 50% rests with the top ten. The material sequenced was peripheral blood, taken 28 days after the second AZD1222 dose. Source of these receptors: an adult who received the AZD1222 COVID-19 vaccine.

The V and J genes are TRBV28 and TRBJ1-1, with D hard to call. The germline CDR1 and CDR2 sequences are MDHEN and SYDVKM. V lost 5 bases, J lost 0 bases, and 10 bases lay in between. There are 14 residues in the CDR3. The CDR3 here is CASSPPWVNTEAFF. The CDR3 DNA reads as TGTGCCAGCAGTCCCCCCTGGGTGAACACTGAAGCTTTCTTT.

The gene calls are TRBV5-6 and TRBJ2-7; the D gene is possibly TRBD2 (6 bases). There are 14 residues in the CDR3. V gave up 4 bases and J gave up 3 bases, with 14 bases separating them. Germline CDR1 is SGHDT and CDR2 is YYEEEE. In DNA form, the CDR3 reads TGTGCCAGCAGCAAACCGGGACTCGACTACGAGCAGTACTTC. Its translation is CASSKPGLDYEQYF.

The CDR3 protein is CASSRPREAQYF. CDR3 DNA sequence: TGTGCCAGCAGCCGACCAAGGGAGGCCCAGTACTTC. The rearrangement uses TRBV11-2 and TRBJ2-5; a possible D gene is TRBD2 (6 bases). Germline values: CDR1 SGHAT, CDR2 FQNNGV. The CDR3 contains 12 residues. V was pared by 5 bases and J by 9 bases, with 13 bases between.

The CDR3, as DNA: TGTGCCAGCAGCTTAGGGGACATCTCTGGAAACACCATATATTTT. Translated: CASSLGDISGNTIYF. V gene TRBV7-2 combines with J gene TRBJ1-3; D possibly corresponds to TRBD1 (6 bases). This CDR3 has 15 amino acids. Germline V gene sequence: CDR1 SGHTA, CDR2 FQGNSA. Trimming removed 1 base at V and 0 bases at J, with 7 bases between.

In nucleotides, the CDR3 is TGTGCCAGCAGCTTGACTGCTTCACCCCTCCACTTT. Translating gives CASSLTASPLHF. This rearrangement joins TRBV5-5 to TRBJ1-6; no firm D call. CDR1 and CDR2 (germline): SGHKS, YYEKEE (reference sequence). V was cut by 1 base and J by 9 bases, with 5 bases left in between. CDR3 length equals 12 residues.

This clone has more than one count but fewer than ten. V gene TRBV2 combines with J gene TRBJ1-1, with D uncertain. The germline CDR1 and CDR2 sequences are SNHLY and FYNNEI. CDR3 length equals 15 residues. The ends were cut back, 3 bases at V and 0 bases at J, with 11 bases in the middle. The CDR3 region has the DNA TGTGCCAGCAGTGACGCTAGGCAGATGAACACTGAAGCTTTCTTT. Translated: CASSDARQMNTEAFF.

This clone occurred a few times. The rearrangement uses TRBV18 and TRBJ1-2, with D possibly TRBD1 on 5 matching bases. V lost 5 bases and J lost 2, with 12 bases in between. Germline CDR1 reads KGHSH; CDR2 reads LQKENI. There are 14 residues in the CDR3. Here the CDR3 DNA reads TGTGCCAGCTCAGCCGACAGCCCCAACTATGGCTACACCTTC. Protein sequence: CASSADSPNYGYTF.

The rearrangement joins TRBV5-6 to TRBJ2-7, with 7 bases identical to TRBD1. The CDR3 has 15 residues. The trim removed 1 base at V and 0 bases at J, leaving 4 bases unmatched. Germline assignment: CDR1 SGHDT and CDR2 YYEEEE. CDR3 residues: CASSLTGTVSYEQYF. CDR3 sequence (DNA): TGTGCCAGCAGCTTGACCGGGACAGTCTCCTACGAGCAGTACTTC.

This clone has a single count. V is TRBV9 and J is TRBJ2-3, with 8 bases matching TRBD1. V trimming: 0 bases; J trimming: 5 bases; junction bases outside the gene matches: 5. The CDR3 extends over 15 amino acids. CDR1 is SGDLS, CDR2 YYNGEE, per germline. CDR3 sequence reads: CASSVEGQVLDTQYF. Written as DNA, the CDR3 is TGTGCCAGCAGCGTAGAGGGACAGGTATTAGATACGCAGTATTTT.

The rearrangement uses TRBV13 and TRBJ1-4; D is uncertain. V was cut by 0 bases and J by 3 bases, with 5 bases left in between. Germline CDR1 reads PRHDT; CDR2 reads FYEKMQ (reference sequence). CDR3 size: 14 residues. The CDR3 protein is CASSLGGSNEKLFF. The DNA of the CDR3 is TGTGCCAGCAGCTTAGGGGGCTCTAATGAAAAACTGTTTTTT.

The V gene is TRBV4-1, the J gene TRBJ2-7; tentative D call: TRBD1 (6 bases). Germline values: CDR1 MGHRA, CDR2 YSYEKL. V was cut by 0 bases and J by 2 bases, with 11 bases left in between. CDR3 length: 15 amino acids. This CDR3 is CASSQEWDTTYEQYF. The CDR3 nucleotides read TGCGCCAGCAGCCAAGAGTGGGACACTACCTACGAGCAGTACTTC.

The rearrangement uses TRBV5-4 and TRBJ1-1, with TRBD1 identical over 7 bases. Unmatched junction bases numbered 8, after V lost 7 bases and J lost 8 bases. The CDR3 covers 12 residues. CDR1 SGHNT and CDR2 YYREEE come from the germline V gene (reference sequence). CDR3 nucleotides: TGTGCCAGCGTCGGGACAGAAAACGAAGCTTTCTTT. This sequence encodes CASVGTENEAFF.

The chain is built from TRBV6-5 and TRBJ2-3, with D unresolved. The CDR3 runs 13 residues. V lost 0 bases and J 6 bases, leaving 7 bases between the germline ends. CDR1 is MNHEY, CDR2 SVGAGI, per germline. CDR3 DNA sequence: TGTGCCAGCAGTTACTCGGGCGGCGATACGCAGTATTTT. Translated, it gives CASSYSGGDTQYF.

The V call is TRBV27, the J call TRBJ2-7; 9 bases map to TRBD2. Germline CDR1 MNHEY, CDR2 SMNVEV (reference sequence). The J segment lost 6 bases and the V segment lost 6 bases, leaving 6 bases of the junction unmatched. This CDR3 spans 13 amino acids. Here the CDR3 DNA reads TGTGCCAGCAGCGTAGCGGGGGTTGCCGAGCAGTACTTC. Amino acids: CASSVAGVAEQYF.

The V call is TRBV6-1, the J call TRBJ1-2; D is unresolved. Germline lookup yields CDR1 MNHNS and CDR2 SASEGT. V was shortened by 3 bases and J by 5 bases, with 13 bases between the two germline ends. The CDR3 spans 14 residues. The chain's CDR3 is CASSEAGEDYGYTF. The CDR3 coding sequence is TGTGCCAGCAGTGAGGCGGGAGAAGATTATGGCTACACCTTC.

This clone was recorded a few times. This chain joins TRBV5-1 and TRBJ2-2; no reliable D call. The germline CDR1 and CDR2 sequences are SGHRS and YFSETQ. There are 16 residues in the CDR3. The V end lost 2 bases, the J end lost 4 bases, and 15 bases lay between the germline ends. The CDR3 loop reads CASSLTGQDATGELFF. The CDR3 region has the DNA TGCGCCAGCAGCTTAACGGGCCAGGACGCCACCGGGGAGCTGTTTTTT.

This rearrangement joins TRBV3-1 (or the pseudogene TRBV3-2) to TRBJ2-4; no firm D call. The CDR3 is 17 residues long. CDR1 is LGHDT, CDR2 YNNKEL, per germline (reference sequence). The V end lost 5 bases, the J end lost 5 bases, and 22 bases lay between the germline ends. The CDR3 spells CASSGASPICKENIQYF. CDR3 nucleotides: TGTGCCAGCAGCGGTGCTAGTCCCATTTGCAAAGAAAACATTCAGTACTTC.

This rearrangement joins TRBV13 to TRBJ1-6, with 12 bases aligning to TRBD1. The germline V gene encodes CDR1 PRHDT and CDR2 FYEKMQ (reference sequence). CDR3 length equals 16 residues. Trimming removed 7 bases from V and 10 bases from J; junction bases left unmatched: 11. The CDR3 loop is CASNRWGQGAWSPLHF. The CDR3, as DNA: TGTGCCAGCAATAGGTGGGGACAGGGGGCATGGTCACCCCTCCACTTT.

The rearrangement links TRBV19 to TRBJ1-4; the match to TRBD1 covers 8 bases. V was clipped by 4 bases and J by 5 bases; unmatched bases: 3. The CDR3 sequence is 14 residues long. Germline V gene sequence: CDR1 LNHDA, CDR2 SQIVND (reference sequence). CDR3 amino acids: CASSSRTGNEKLFF. The CDR3 nucleotides are TGTGCCAGTAGTAGTCGGACAGGGAATGAAAAACTGTTTTTT.